This T cell receptor beta chain was identified in a study of blood T cell repertoires in COVID-19. Study-level background: Specimens from acute and convalescent COVID-19 originated in the United States, Italy and Spain. The analysed material was cDNA or gDNA that came from T cells, B-cell-depleted T cells, or PBMCs.

The assay was immunoSEQ multiplex PCR, and TCRdb's table has in-frame clones only and misses some. In the table there are some 150,000 clones, approximately 88% of which are singletons. The sample comprised peripheral blood. The source is a woman in her sixties who had recovered from COVID-19.

The CDR3 is CASSRRPGQIGVGFYEQYF. DNA of the CDR3: TGTGCCAGCAGTCGACGGCCGGGACAGATAGGAGTAGGCTTCTACGAGCAGTACTTC. The rearrangement uses TRBV27 and TRBJ2-7; 7 nucleotides align to TRBD1. Trimming removed 5 bases from V and 3 bases from J; junction bases left unmatched: 22. Germline CDR1 is MNHEY and CDR2 is SMNVEV (reference sequence). This CDR3 is 19 amino acids long.